The rows below give T cell receptor beta chains drawn from one sample of a study of tumor and adjacent non-tumor tissue in lung cancer. TCRdb fed the multiplex PCR reads into MiXCR, producing one record per CDR3 protein. The repertoire holds about 68,000 distinct CDR3 sequences, with about three fifths as singletons. Material for sequencing was lung tumor tissue. The receptors shown here come from a man aged 50-60 years with non-small cell lung cancer. Each CDR3 is given with its conserved first and last residue. Fields, in order: clone size, J gene, V gene, D gene, CDR3 protein, CDR3 DNA. The D gene is left open where the match is weak. Rows give clone size only sometimes, using once, few, many, or a class for an expanded clone.

>few|TRBJ2-1|TRBV13|TRBD2
CASSLGRGGTNNEQFF
TGTGCCAGCAGCTTAGGGCGGGGGGGGACGAACAATGAGCAGTTCTTC
>.|TRBJ2-1|TRBV11-1|TRBD1
CASSSRGRGDEQFF
TGTGCCAGCAGCTCCAGGGGGCGCGGGGATGAGCAGTTCTTC
>.|TRBJ2-2|TRBV11-2|.
CASSSSRATSLAGELFF
TGTGCCAGCAGCTCGAGCAGGGCGACCTCCTTAGCCGGGGAGCTGTTTTTT
>once|TRBJ2-1|TRBV11-2|TRBD1
CASSSDRCGYNEQFF
TGTGCCAGCAGCTCGGACAGGTGCGGGTACAATGAGCAGTTCTTC
>many|TRBJ1-1|TRBV7-9|.
CASSPRAGNTEAFF
TGTGCCAGCAGCCCGCGGGCAGGGAACACTGAAGCTTTCTTT
>.|TRBJ2-5|TRBV6-5|TRBD2
CASSLVGGGETQYF
TGTGCCAGCTCTTTAGTGGGCGGGGGAGAGACCCAGTATTTC
>.|TRBJ1-4|TRBV2|.
CVSSESGRTNEKLFF
TGTGTCAGCAGTGAATCCGGCCGAACTAATGAAAAACTGTTTTTT
>many|TRBJ2-2|TRBV10-3|.
CAIRGDLNTGELFF
TGTGCCATCAGGGGAGATCTTAACACCGGGGAGCTGTTTTTT
>.|TRBJ1-1|TRBV7-9|.
CASSRHVLNTEAFF
TGTGCCAGTAGCCGACATGTCTTGAACACTGAAGCTTTCTTT
>once|TRBJ1-5|TRBV6-1|.
CASSSRGQDQPQHF
TGTGCCAGCAGCTCCCGGGGACAAGACCAGCCCCAGCATTTT
>.|TRBJ1-5|TRBV2|.
CASRRGNSNQPQHF
TGTGCCAGCAGGCGGGGTAATAGCAATCAGCCCCAGCATTTT
>.|TRBJ2-7|TRBV6-6|TRBD1
CASSSRDRANEQYF
TGCGCCAGCAGTTCCCGCGACAGGGCCAACGAGCAGTACTTC
>few|TRBJ1-2|TRBV30|.
CAWSMGGGVYGYTF
TGTGCCTGGAGTATGGGGGGGGGCGTCTATGGCTACACCTTC
>many|TRBJ2-5|TRBV12-3/TRBV12-4|.
CASSLSGSETQYF
TGTGCCAGCAGTTTGTCGGGTTCAGAGACCCAGTACTTC
>.|TRBJ1-1|TRBV5-1|.
CASSSAGHGESTEAFF
TGTGCCAGCAGCTCTGCAGGGCACGGAGAGAGCACTGAAGCTTTCTTT
>.|TRBJ2-7|TRBV7-9|.
CPSSLEVAGSGYEQYF
TGTCCCAGCAGCTTAGAGGTTGCCGGGAGTGGTTACGAGCAGTACTTC
>many|TRBJ2-2|TRBV6-1|.
CASAGYSNTGELFF
TGTGCCTCCGCGGGCTATTCGAACACCGGGGAGCTGTTTTTT
>.|TRBJ1-2|TRBV4-1|TRBD1
CTSSQGTGNYGYTF
TGCACCAGTAGCCAAGGGACAGGCAACTATGGCTACACCTTC
>many|TRBJ2-7|TRBV4-1|TRBD1
CASSLQGGAYEQYF
TGCGCCAGCAGCCTACAGGGGGGTGCCTACGAGCAGTACTTC
>.|TRBJ2-3|TRBV6-1|TRBD1
CASGKTGWTDTQYF
TGTGCCAGCGGTAAGACAGGGTGGACAGATACGCAGTATTTT
>.|TRBJ2-3|TRBV6-2/TRBV6-3|TRBD1
CASNVLAGGAGVEADTQYF
TGTGCCAGCAATGTACTAGCAGGGGGCGCCGGCGTGGAAGCCGATACGCAGTATTTT
>many|TRBJ1-5|TRBV12-3/TRBV12-4|TRBD1
CASKGQGDNQPQHF
TGTGCCAGCAAGGGGCAGGGGGACAATCAGCCCCAGCATTTT
>many|TRBJ1-1|TRBV28|.
CASNRGTPNTEAFF
TGTGCCAGCAACCGCGGGACACCGAACACTGAAGCTTTCTTT
>.|TRBJ2-7|TRBV20-1|.
CSVPRPGPTYEQYF
TGCAGTGTTCCTCGTCCGGGACCAACCTACGAGCAATACTTC
>.|TRBJ2-5|TRBV29-1|.
CSAPSVVVGGETQYF
TGCAGCGCTCCCTCGGTGGTAGTGGGAGGAGAGACCCAGTACTTC
>few|TRBJ2-5|TRBV7-9|.
CASSSYRVQETQYF
TGTGCCAGCAGCTCTTACAGGGTTCAAGAGACCCAGTACTTC
>once|TRBJ2-6|TRBV30|.
CAWSKGGSGAKVLTF
TGTGCCTGGAGTAAGGGGGGCTCTGGGGCCAAAGTCCTGACTTTC
>.|TRBJ1-1|TRBV10-2|.
CASSRTENTKAFF
TGCGCCAGTAGTCGGACAGAGAACACTAAAGCTTTCTTT
>many|TRBJ2-7|TRBV23-1|.
CASSQHDSPYEQYF
TGCGCCAGCAGTCAACACGACAGCCCCTACGAGCAGTACTTC
>many|TRBJ1-1|TRBV10-2|.
CASLSPGAIEAFF
TGCGCCAGCCTCAGCCCGGGGGCTATTGAAGCTTTCTTT
>few|TRBJ2-7|TRBV5-1|TRBD1
CASSPGQGASYERYF
TGCGCCAGCAGCCCGGGACAGGGGGCCTCCTACGAGCGGTACTTC
>once|TRBJ1-6|TRBV11-2|TRBD1
CARNFSGQDYNSPLHF
TGTGCCAGGAACTTCTCGGGACAGGACTATAATTCACCCCTCCACTTT
>.|TRBJ2-1|TRBV7-2|TRBD2
CASSSTSGGWDEQFF
TGTGCCAGCAGCTCCACTAGCGGAGGGTGGGATGAGCAGTTCTTC
>.|TRBJ2-4|TRBV10-3|.
CAISDPRQAKNIQYF
TGTGCCATCAGTGATCCCCGGCAGGCCAAAAACATTCAGTACTTC
>.|TRBJ2-5|TRBV7-9|.
CASSWGPEETQYF
TGTGCCAGCAGCTGGGGACCCGAAGAGACCCAGTACTTC
>few|TRBJ2-1|TRBV11-2|TRBD2
CASSLLLAGGSDEQFF
TGTGCCAGCAGCTTATTACTGGCTGGCGGGAGTGATGAGCAGTTCTTC
>.|TRBJ2-5|TRBV10-3|.
CAISLRLLKETQYF
TGTGCCATCAGTCTGAGACTCTTAAAAGAGACCCAGTACTTC